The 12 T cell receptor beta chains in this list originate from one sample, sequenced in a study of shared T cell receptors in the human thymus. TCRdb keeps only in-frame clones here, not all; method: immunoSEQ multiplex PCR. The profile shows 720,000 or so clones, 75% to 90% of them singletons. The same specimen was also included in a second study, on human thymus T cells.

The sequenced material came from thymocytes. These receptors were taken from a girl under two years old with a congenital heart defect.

The CDR3 reads CASQGLAGRNSYNEQFF. CDR3 bases: TGCGCCAGCCAGGGACTAGCGGGGCGAAACTCCTACAATGAGCAGTTCTTC. The genes are TRBV4-1 and TRBJ2-1; 13 positions agree with TRBD2. CDR3 size: 17 residues. The germline V gene encodes CDR1 MGHRA and CDR2 YSYEKL. V lost 8 bases and J lost 0; bases outside the gene matches: 7.

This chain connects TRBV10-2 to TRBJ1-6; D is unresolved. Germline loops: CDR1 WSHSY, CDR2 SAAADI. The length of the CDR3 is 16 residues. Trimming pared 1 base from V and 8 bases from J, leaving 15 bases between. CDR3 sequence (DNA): TGCGCCAGCAGTGAGTATGTCTACAGCCAGGATTCACCCCTCCACTTT. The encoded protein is CASSEYVYSQDSPLHF.

The CDR3 DNA is TGCGCCAGCAGCTCTTACAGGGGCGGCGGCTACACCTTC. This sequence encodes CASSSYRGGGYTF. The chain couples TRBV5-1 to TRBJ1-2; 7 bases line up with TRBD1. Germline V CDR1 and CDR2: SGHRS, YFSETQ. The CDR3 spans 13 residues. V gave up 3 bases and J gave up 8 bases; unmatched junction bases: 7.

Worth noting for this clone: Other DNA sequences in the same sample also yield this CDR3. CDR3 amino acids: CASSTRTGTNYGYTF. The CDR3 DNA follows: TGTGCCAGCAGCACCCGGACAGGGACAAACTATGGCTACACCTTC. The chain uses TRBV9 and TRBJ1-2; 8 bases are a match to TRBD1. The CDR3 extends over 15 amino acids. Germline loops: CDR1 SGDLS, CDR2 YYNGEE. The V segment lost 4 bases and the J segment 2 bases; nucleotides outside the gene matches: 7.

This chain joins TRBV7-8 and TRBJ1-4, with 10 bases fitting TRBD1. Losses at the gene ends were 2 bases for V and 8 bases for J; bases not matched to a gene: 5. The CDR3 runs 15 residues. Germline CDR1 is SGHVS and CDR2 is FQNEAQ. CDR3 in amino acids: CASSLRQGAQEKLFF. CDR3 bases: TGTGCCAGCAGCTTACGACAGGGGGCTCAGGAAAAACTGTTTTTT.

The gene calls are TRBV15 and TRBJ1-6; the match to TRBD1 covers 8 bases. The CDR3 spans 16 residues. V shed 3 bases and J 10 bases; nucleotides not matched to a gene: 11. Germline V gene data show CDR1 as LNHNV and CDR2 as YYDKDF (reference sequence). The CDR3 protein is CATSRIGQGRGSPLHF. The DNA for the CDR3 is TGTGCCACCAGCAGGATAGGACAGGGAAGGGGGTCACCCCTCCACTTT.

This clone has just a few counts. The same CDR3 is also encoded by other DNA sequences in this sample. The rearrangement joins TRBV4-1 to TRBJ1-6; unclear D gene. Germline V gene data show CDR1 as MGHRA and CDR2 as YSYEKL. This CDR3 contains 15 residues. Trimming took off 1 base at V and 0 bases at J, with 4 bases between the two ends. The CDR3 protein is CASSQASSYNSPLHF. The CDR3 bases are TGCGCCAGCAGCCAAGCTAGCTCCTATAATTCACCCCTCCACTTT.

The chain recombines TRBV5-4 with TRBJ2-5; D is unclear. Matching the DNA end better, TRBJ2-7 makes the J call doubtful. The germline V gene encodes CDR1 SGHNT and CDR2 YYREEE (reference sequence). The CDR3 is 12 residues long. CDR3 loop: CASSLDHYEQYF. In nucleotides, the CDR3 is TGTGCCAGCAGCTTAGACCACTACGAGCAGTACTTC.

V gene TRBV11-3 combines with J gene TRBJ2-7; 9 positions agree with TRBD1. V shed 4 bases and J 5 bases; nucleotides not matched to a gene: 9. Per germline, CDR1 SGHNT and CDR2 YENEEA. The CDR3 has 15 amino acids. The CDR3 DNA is TGTGCCAGCAGCTCAACGGGGACAGGGTTCAACGAGCAGTACTTC. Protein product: CASSSTGTGFNEQYF.

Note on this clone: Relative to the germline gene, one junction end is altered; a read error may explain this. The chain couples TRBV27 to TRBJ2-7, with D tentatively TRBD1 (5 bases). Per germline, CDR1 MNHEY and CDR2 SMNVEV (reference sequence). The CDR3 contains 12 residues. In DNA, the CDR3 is TGTGCCAGCAGTCGCCCCAGGGCACCCTTCACATTC. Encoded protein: CASSRPRAPFTF.

The CDR3 DNA reads as TGTGCCAGCAGCGTAGCCGGACAGGATCAGCAAGAGACCCAGTACTTC. This encodes CASSVAGQDQQETQYF. This chain joins TRBV9 and TRBJ2-5; 7 positions match TRBD1. The germline gives CDR1 SGDLS, CDR2 YYNGEE. V lost 0 bases, J lost 2 bases, and 7 bases stayed unmatched. The CDR3 totals 16 residues.

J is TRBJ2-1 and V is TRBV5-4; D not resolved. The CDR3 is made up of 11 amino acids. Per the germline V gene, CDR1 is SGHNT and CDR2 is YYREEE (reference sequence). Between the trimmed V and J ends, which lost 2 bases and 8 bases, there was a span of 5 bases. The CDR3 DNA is TGTGCCAGCAGCTTCCGGGATGAGCAGTTCTTC. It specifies CASSFRDEQFF.